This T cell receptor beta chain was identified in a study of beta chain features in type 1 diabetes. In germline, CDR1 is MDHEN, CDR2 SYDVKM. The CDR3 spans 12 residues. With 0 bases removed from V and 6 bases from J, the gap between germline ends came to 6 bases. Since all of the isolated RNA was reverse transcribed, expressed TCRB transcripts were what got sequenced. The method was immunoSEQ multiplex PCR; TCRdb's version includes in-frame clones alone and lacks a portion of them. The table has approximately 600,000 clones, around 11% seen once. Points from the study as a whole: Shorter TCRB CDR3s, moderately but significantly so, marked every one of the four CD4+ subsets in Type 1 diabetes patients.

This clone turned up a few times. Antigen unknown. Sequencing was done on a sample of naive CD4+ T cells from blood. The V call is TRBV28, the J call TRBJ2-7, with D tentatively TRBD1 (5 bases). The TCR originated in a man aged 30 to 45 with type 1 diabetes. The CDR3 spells CASSLWQGEQYF. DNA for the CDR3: TGTGCCAGCAGTTTATGGCAGGGCGAGCAGTACTTC. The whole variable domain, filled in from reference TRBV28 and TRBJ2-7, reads DVKVTQSSRYLVKRTGEKVFLECVQDMDHENMFWYRQDPGLGLRLIYFSYDVKMKEKGDIPEGYSVSREKKERFSLILESASTNQTSMYLCASSLWQGEQYFGPGTRLTVT.